Presented here are 14 T cell receptor beta chains from one specimen sequenced in a study of cytomegalovirus exposure and HLA in healthy donors. Some clones are missing from TCRdb's copy, which holds only in-frame ones; the method was immunoSEQ multiplex PCR. The profile shows fewer than 200,000 clones, under 90% of them singletons. The specimen was PBMCs. The receptors were sampled from a woman aged 18 to 35 in good health and CMV-seropositive.

The chain is built from TRBV5-5 and TRBJ1-2; maybe TRBD1 (5 bases). The germline CDR1 and CDR2 sequences are SGHKS and YYEKEE (reference sequence). V gave up 2 bases and J gave up 8 bases, with 16 bases separating them. The CDR3 loop spans 14 amino acids. CDR3 nucleotide sequence: TGTGCCAGCAGCTTTTTGGGGGGTCCCTTCGGCTACACCTTC. Its translation is CASSFLGGPFGYTF.

This clone came up a few times. One junction end disagrees with the germline gene, perhaps due to a read error. The V and J genes are TRBV7-7 and TRBJ1-5; D uncertain. CDR3 length equals 13 residues. Germline V gene sequence: CDR1 SSHAT, CDR2 FNYEAQ (reference sequence). CDR3 in amino acids: CASSLARDQPQHF. CDR3 coding DNA: TGTGCTAGCAGCTTAGCGAGAGATCAGCCCCAGCATTTT.

This chain joins TRBV4-1 and TRBJ1-2, with TRBD1 identical over 10 bases. The trim removed 3 bases at V and 5 bases at J, leaving 6 bases unmatched. CDR3 length: 15 amino acids. Germline V gives CDR1 MGHRA, CDR2 YSYEKL. CDR3 sequence reads: CASSQPDRGRYGYTF. The CDR3 region has the DNA TGCGCCAGCAGCCAGCCAGACAGGGGGCGGTATGGCTACACCTTC.

V and J are TRBV4-2 and TRBJ2-7; 11 nucleotides agree with TRBD2. Germline assignment: CDR1 LGHNA and CDR2 YNFKEQ. The CDR3 runs to 18 residues. The V segment lost 0 bases and the J segment 3 bases; nucleotides outside the gene matches: 10. The CDR3 DNA sequence: TGTGCCAGCAGCCAAGATGGTGTCCTAGCGGGAGGATTCTACGAGCAGTACTTC. This encodes CASSQDGVLAGGFYEQYF.

The V call is TRBV18, the J call TRBJ1-1, with D perhaps TRBD1 (6 bases). The CDR3 spans 14 residues. Germline V gene lookup returns CDR1 KGHSH and CDR2 LQKENI. The V end lost 3 bases, the J end lost 1 base, and 9 bases lay between the germline ends. The CDR3 region has the DNA TGTGCCAGCTCACCCTGGGGACAGAACACTGAAGCTTTCTTT. Protein sequence: CASSPWGQNTEAFF. The full variable domain, completed using reference TRBV18 and TRBJ1-1, is NAGVMQNPRHLVRRRGQEARLRCSPMKGHSHVYWYRQLPEEGLKFMVYLQKENIIDESGMPKERFSAEFPKEGPSILRIQQVVRGDSAAYFCASSPWGQNTEAFFGQGTRLTVV.

The J gene is TRBJ1-5, the V gene TRBV18, with D unclear. Germline CDR1 KGHSH, CDR2 LQKENI. Deletions cut 2 bases from V and 5 bases from J, with 7 bases between. This CDR3 spans 13 amino acids. The CDR3 DNA reads TGTGCCAGCTCACCAGGGAGGGATCAGCCCCAGCATTTT. Its translation: CASSPGRDQPQHF.

V usage is TRBV25-1 and J usage is TRBJ1-3; D gene ambiguous. CDR3 length: 13 residues. CDR1 and CDR2 (germline): MGHDK, SYGVNS. The V gene lost 8 bases and the J gene lost 2 bases, with 10 bases spanning the gap. The DNA for the CDR3 is TGTGCCAGCGGAGTGACGGCTGGAAACACCATATATTTT. This encodes CASGVTAGNTIYF.

The CDR3 spells CASSPGTSGKGNEQFF. The CDR3 DNA reads as TGTGCCAGCAGCCCTGGGACTAGCGGGAAGGGGAATGAGCAGTTCTTC. The chain links TRBV7-8 to TRBJ2-1; 13 positions agree with TRBD2. The CDR3 is 16 amino acids. CDR1 is SGHVS and CDR2 is FQNEAQ in the germline V gene. With 5 bases clipped from V and 7 bases from J, the junction kept 8 bases outside the gene matches.

The V and J genes are TRBV2 and TRBJ2-1; TRBD2 matches at 9 bases. The CDR3 sequence is 17 residues long. CDR1 is SNHLY, CDR2 FYNNEI, per germline. J lost 4 bases, V lost 3 bases, and 10 bases had no gene match. Here the CDR3 reads CASSESNAGGRYNEQFF. The CDR3, as DNA: TGTGCCAGCAGTGAGAGTAATGCGGGAGGGCGTTACAATGAGCAGTTCTTC.

The chain couples TRBV11-2 to TRBJ2-1; 9 bases line up with TRBD2. CDR1 and CDR2 (germline): SGHAT, FQNNGV. Trimming removed 2 bases from V and 7 bases from J; junction bases left unmatched: 12. The CDR3 consists of 17 residues. CDR3 nucleotide sequence: TGTGCCAGCAGCTTAACCCTCATAGCGGGGGCGTGGAATGAGCAGTTCTTC. Amino acids: CASSLTLIAGAWNEQFF.

The gene calls are TRBV18 and TRBJ2-3, with a possible D match to TRBD1 (5 bases). The germline V gene has CDR1 KGHSH and CDR2 LQKENI. The CDR3 is made up of 13 amino acids. V was trimmed by 2 bases and J by 4 bases, leaving 7 bases between them. The CDR3 reads CASSPGAADTQYF. Written as DNA, the CDR3 is TGTGCCAGCTCACCAGGGGCTGCAGATACGCAGTATTTT.

This chain links TRBV21-1 with TRBJ2-3; the table calls TRBD1, which could not be checked here. TRBV21-1 is a pseudogene. This CDR3 spans 15 amino acids. CDR3 loop: CASSRYRGERDTQYF. In DNA form, the CDR3 reads TGTGCCAGCAGCAGATACAGGGGCGAGAGAGATACGCAGTATTTT.

The J gene is TRBJ2-7, the V gene TRBV4-1; TRBD1 aligns across 8 bases. This CDR3 comprises 15 residues. J was trimmed by 3 bases and V by 4 bases; bases with no gene match: 8. CDR1 is MGHRA and CDR2 is YSYEKL in the germline V gene. Written as DNA, the CDR3 is TGCGCCAGCAGCCCCGCATCGGGACAGGTCTACGAGCAGTACTTC. As protein: CASSPASGQVYEQYF.

Turning to this clone: At one of its ends the junction is not consistent with the germline gene, which may arise from a read error. This sequence joins TRBV2 and TRBJ2-5, with a weak D call TRBD1 (6 bases). CDR1 and CDR2 (germline): SNHLY, FYNNEI. This CDR3 comprises 14 residues. Written as DNA, the CDR3 is TGTGCCAGCAGGGAAGGACAGACCCAAGAGACCCAGTACTTC. Amino acids: CASREGQTQETQYF.